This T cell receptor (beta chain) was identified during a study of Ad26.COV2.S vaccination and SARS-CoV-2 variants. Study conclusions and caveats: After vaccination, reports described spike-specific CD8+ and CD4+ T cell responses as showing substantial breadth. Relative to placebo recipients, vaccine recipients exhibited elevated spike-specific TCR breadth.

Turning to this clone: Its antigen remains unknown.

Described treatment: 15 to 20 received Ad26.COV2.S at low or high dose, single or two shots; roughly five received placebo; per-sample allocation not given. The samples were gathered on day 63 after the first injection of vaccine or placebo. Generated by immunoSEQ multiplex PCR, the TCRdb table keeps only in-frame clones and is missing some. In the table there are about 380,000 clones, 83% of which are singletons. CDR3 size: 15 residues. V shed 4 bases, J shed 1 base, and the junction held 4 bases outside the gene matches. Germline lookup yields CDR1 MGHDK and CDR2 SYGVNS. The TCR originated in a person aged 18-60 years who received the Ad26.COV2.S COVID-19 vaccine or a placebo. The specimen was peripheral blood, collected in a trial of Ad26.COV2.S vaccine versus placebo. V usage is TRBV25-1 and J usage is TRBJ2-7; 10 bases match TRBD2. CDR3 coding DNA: TGTGCCAGCAGTGCTAGCGGGGGCCTGTCCTACGAGCAGTACTTC. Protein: CASSASGGLSYEQYF.